A selection of T cell receptor beta chains follows, all from one sample in a study of blood T cell repertoires in COVID-19. Here immunoSEQ multiplex PCR was the method, and the copy in TCRdb shows in-frame clones only, minus some. The sample contains some 270,000 clones, nearly 90% of which appear only once. Sequenced sample: peripheral blood. The receptors come from a woman aged 40 to 49 who had recovered from COVID-19. The CDR3 runs from the conserved cysteine through the conserved F or W. The D gene is left open where the match is weak. Expanded clones get a size class; other rows say once, few or many, or leave the size out.

TRBJ2-3 | NA | 15 | TRBD2 | TRBV28 | TGTGCCAGCAGCCTAACTAGCGTGGGGCTGGATACGCAGTATTTT | CASSLTSVGLDTQYF
TRBJ1-3 | few | 18 | TRBD1 | TRBV14 | TGTGCCAGCAGCCAACGGGGGCTGGGCAGGGGGCCAGGAAACACCATATATTTT | CASSQRGLGRGPGNTIYF
TRBJ1-4 | NA | 14 | TRBD1 | TRBV5-1 | TGCGCCAGCAGCTTAAGGGGACAGGAGGAAAAACTGTTTTTT | CASSLRGQEEKLFF
TRBJ2-1 | NA | 16 | TRBD1 | TRBV30 | TGTGCCTGGAGCCACGGGACAGGGGGTATAGCGGATGAGCAGTTCTTC | CAWSHGTGGIADEQFF
TRBJ1-4 | NA | 16 | NA | TRBV6-1 | TGTGCCAGCAGTGAAGCTGGGAGTACAACTAATGAAAAACTGTTTTTT | CASSEAGSTTNEKLFF
TRBJ1-6 | NA | 15 | TRBD1 | TRBV28 | TGTGCCAGCAGTGACATCGGGACAGGGTATTCACCCCTCCACTTT | CASSDIGTGYSPLHF
TRBJ1-1 | NA | 12 | TRBD1 | TRBV10-3 | TGTGCCATCAGTACAGGGGACGCTGAAGCTTTCTTT | CAISTGDAEAFF
TRBJ2-7 | NA | 14 | TRBD1 | TRBV28 | TGTGCCAGCAGTTCGGGACAGGGAGCCTACGAGCAGTACTTC | CASSSGQGAYEQYF
TRBJ2-3 | NA | 15 | TRBD1 | TRBV19 | TGTGCCACGAAGAGACAGGGAACTAGCACAGATACGCAGTATTTT | CATKRQGTSTDTQYF
TRBJ1-1 | NA | 14 | TRBD1 | TRBV28 | TGTGCCAGCAGCCCACAGGGGAGGAGCACTGAAGCTTTCTTT | CASSPQGRSTEAFF
TRBJ2-1 | NA | 12 | TRBD1 | TRBV12-3/TRBV12-4 | TGTGCCAGCAGTGACAGGGGGGATGAGCAGTTCTTC | CASSDRGDEQFF
TRBJ1-3 | NA | 16 | TRBD1 | TRBV3-1/TRBV3-2 | TGTGCCAGCAGCCAATATGGGACAGGGGGTGGAAACACCATATATTTT | CASSQYGTGGGNTIYF
TRBJ1-2 | NA | 14 | TRBD1 | TRBV6-1 | TGTGCCAGCAGTTATGGGCAGGGGGCGGGTGGCTACACCTTC | CASSYGQGAGGYTF
TRBJ2-3 | NA | 16 | TRBD2 | TRBV4-1 | TGCGCCAGCAGACAACCGGGGGGACTCCTCACAGATACGCAGTATTTT | CASRQPGGLLTDTQYF
TRBJ2-5 | NA | 18 | TRBD2 | TRBV10-2 | TGCGCCAGCAGCCTTGTCGGGCTAGCGGGGGGCTACCAAGAGACCCAGTACTTC | CASSLVGLAGGYQETQYF
TRBJ1-1 | NA | 14 | TRBD1 | TRBV7-2 | TGTGCCAGCAGCTTAGTACCGACAGGGACTGAAGCTTTCTTT | CASSLVPTGTEAFF
TRBJ2-5 | NA | 16 | NA | TRBV18 | TGTGCCAGCTCACCACCCCCACAGGGTCGTGGAGAGACCCAGTACTTC | CASSPPPQGRGETQYF
TRBJ2-1 | NA | 15 | NA | TRBV6-5 | TGTGCCAGCAGTTACTCCACATACCCCTACAATGAGCAGTTCTTC | CASSYSTYPYNEQFF
TRBJ1-1 | once | 15 | TRBD1 | TRBV28 | TGTGCCAGCAGTCCACTAGACAGGGCGAGCACTGAAGCTTTCTTT | CASSPLDRASTEAFF
TRBJ2-2 | NA | 14 | TRBD2 | TRBV30 | TGTGCCTGGGGGACTAGCGGGATGTCCGGGGAGCTGTTTTTT | CAWGTSGMSGELFF
TRBJ1-2 | NA | 14 | NA | TRBV11-3 | TGTGCCAGCAGCTTAAGTGGGCAGAAGGCTGGCTACACCTTC | CASSLSGQKAGYTF
TRBJ2-3 | NA | 19 | TRBD1 | TRBV19 | TGTGCCAGTAGTATAGCCGGACAGGGCCCTTCCTCTAGCACAGATACGCAGTATTTT | CASSIAGQGPSSSTDTQYF
TRBJ2-1 | few | 13 | NA | TRBV10-1 | TGCGCCAGCAGTGATCGACAGAATGGTGAGCAGTTCTTC | CASSDRQNGEQFF
TRBJ1-1 | once | 16 | NA | TRBV6-1 | TGTGCCAGCAGTGATATAGCAGGGCAAGCGAACACTGAAGCTTTCTTT | CASSDIAGQANTEAFF
TRBJ1-6 | NA | 15 | TRBD1 | TRBV28 | TGTGCCAGCAGTTTATCGACAGGGTTAGGCTCACCCCTCCACTTT | CASSLSTGLGSPLHF
TRBJ1-4 | NA | 14 | NA | TRBV30 | TGTGCCTGGAGTGAAACATCTACTAATGAAAAACTGTTTTTT | CAWSETSTNEKLFF
TRBJ2-5 | NA | 14 | NA | TRBV24-1 | TGTGCCACCAGTGAATCGGGGGTACAAGAGACCCAGTACTTC | CATSESGVQETQYF
TRBJ2-1 | NA | 14 | NA | TRBV11-3 | TGTGCCAGCAGCTTCGCACAGGGCCGGGGTGAGCAGTTCTTC | CASSFAQGRGEQFF
TRBJ2-5 | NA | 13 | NA | TRBV7-7 | TGTGCCAGCAGCTTAAACTACGGAGAGACCCAGTACTTC | CASSLNYGETQYF
TRBJ1-1 | once | 15 | TRBD1 | TRBV2 | TGTGCCAGCAGTATACCCGGGACAGGGGCTTCTGAAGCTTTCTTT | CASSIPGTGASEAFF
TRBJ1-1 | NA | 15 | NA | TRBV6-5 | TGTGCCAGCAGTTACTCGCAGGGGAGCGGCACTGAAGCTTTCTTT | CASSYSQGSGTEAFF
TRBJ1-2 | NA | 12 | NA | TRBV20-1 | TGCAGTGCTAGTTTTCAGGACTATGGCTACACCTTC | CSASFQDYGYTF
TRBJ2-7 | NA | 14 | TRBD2 | TRBV28 | TGTGCCAGCAGTCCTAGTAGCGGGGGCCTTAGGCAGTACTTC | CASSPSSGGLRQYF
TRBJ2-7 | once | 16 | NA | TRBV11-3 | TGTGCCAGCAGCTTAATGGGGGACGGGAGTCTTCACGAGCAGTACTTC | CASSLMGDGSLHEQYF
TRBJ2-2 | once | 14 | TRBD1 | TRBV9 | TGTGCCAGCAGCCTGGGACAGGGGAGCGGGGAGCTGTTTTTT | CASSLGQGSGELFF
TRBJ1-2 | NA | 13 | TRBD1 | TRBV6-1 | TGTGCCAGCAGTGAAGGGACAGGCGGTGGCTACACCTTC | CASSEGTGGGYTF
TRBJ2-6 | NA | 17 | TRBD1 | TRBV7-3 | TGTGCCAGCAGCTTAGGAGGACAGGGTTCTGGGGCCAACGTCCTGACTTTC | CASSLGGQGSGANVLTF
TRBJ2-7 | NA | 15 | TRBD1 | TRBV18 | TGTGCCAGCTCACCACCTACAGGGGGCGGGAGCGAGCAGTACTTC | CASSPPTGGGSEQYF
TRBJ2-7 | NA | 12 | NA | TRBV2 | TGTGCCAGCAGTGAGTGGGGAGGCGAGCAGTACTTC | CASSEWGGEQYF
TRBJ1-2 | NA | 15 | NA | TRBV5-4 | TGTGCCAGCAGCCCCTCATCGCGGCCCTACTATGGCTACTCCTTC | CASSPSSRPYYGYSF
TRBJ2-1 | NA | 14 | TRBD2 | TRBV19 | TGTGCCAGTAGTGGGCTAGCGGTCTACAATGAGCAGTTCTTC | CASSGLAVYNEQFF
TRBJ2-7 | NA | 12 | NA | TRBV11-2 | TGTGCCAGCAGGTACAACGGGGACGAGCAGTACTTC | CASRYNGDEQYF
TRBJ1-1 | NA | 15 | NA | TRBV18 | TGTGCCAGCTCACTGGCAGGGTTTTCGAACACTGAAGCTTTCTTT | CASSLAGFSNTEAFF
TRBJ1-2 | NA | 15 | NA | TRBV4-1 | TGCGCCAGCAGCCAAGAGAGGCAAAAGGACTATGGCTACACCTTC | CASSQERQKDYGYTF
TRBJ2-4 | NA | 15 | NA | TRBV19 | TGTGCCAGTAGCAACAACGTAGGACAGAGACACATTCAGTACTTC | CASSNNVGQRHIQYF
TRBJ2-6 | once | 17 | TRBD1 | TRBV24-1 | TGTGCCACCGCCCCACGAGGGGGCGTCTCTGGGGCCAACGTCCTGACTTTC | CATAPRGGVSGANVLTF
TRBJ2-7 | NA | 19 | NA | TRBV7-4 | TGTGCCAGCAGCTCGGCCTGGGACAAGATGCGGGGGTGTCGTTACGAGCAGTACTTC | CASSSAWDKMRGCRYEQYF
TRBJ2-3 | NA | 15 | TRBD1 | TRBV5-1 | TGCGCCAGTAGGGATTTTGACAGGGTACCAGATACGCAGTATTTT | CASRDFDRVPDTQYF
TRBJ1-1 | NA | 16 | NA | TRBV27 | TGTGCCAGCAGTATCCACACGATGGCAGTGAACACTGAAGCTTTCTTT | CASSIHTMAVNTEAFF
TRBJ2-5 | NA | 12 | TRBD1 | TRBV18 | TGTGCCAGCTCAGCCGACAGGGGCGTCCAGTACTTC | CASSADRGVQYF